Each of the 30 T cell receptor beta chains below was sequenced from the same sample in a study of T cell responses to AZD1222 COVID-19 vaccine listed by TCRdb under 2021. Receptor amplification or capture employed the immunoSEQ multiplex PCR assay. TCRdb mirrors the immuneACCESS table, restricted to in-frame sequences. Some clones are absent from its copies; in checked studies, under half trace to an unresolved V gene, and the reason for the others is unknown. The sample has about 110,000 clones on record, about 85% of them singletons. The ten largest clones add up to roughly 5.3% of the sample. According to the study, the label for this sample's time point signals: baseline before first vaccination. Material: peripheral blood, obtained on day 0 of AZD1222 vaccination. The receptors here all came from an adult in good health.

The genes are TRBV27 and TRBJ1-6; TRBD1 might be the D (6 bases). The CDR3 spans 16 residues. Germline CDR1 is MNHEY and CDR2 is SMNVEV (reference sequence). Trimming removed 7 bases from V and 4 bases from J, with 17 bases in between. In nucleotides, the CDR3 is TGTGCCAGCATCCAGGGGAAGTCGGAGTATAATTCACCCCTCCACTTT. Translation: CASIQGKSEYNSPLHF.

The V and J genes are TRBV14 and TRBJ2-7; D perhaps matches TRBD1 (5 bases). Trimming took off 0 bases at V and 1 base at J, with 7 bases between the two ends. The CDR3 runs to 14 residues. CDR1 SGHDN and CDR2 FVKESK come from the germline V gene. CDR3 sequence reads: CASSQDPGSYEQYF. The CDR3 region has the DNA TGTGCCAGCAGCCAAGATCCAGGGTCCTACGAGCAGTACTTC.

The chain uses TRBV10-1 and TRBJ1-1; no clear D. Trimming removed 0 bases from V and 5 bases from J, with 13 bases in between. Germline V gene sequence: CDR1 WNHNN, CDR2 SYGVQD (reference sequence). The CDR3 is made up of 15 amino acids. The CDR3 region is CASSESPALTTEAFF. The CDR3 nucleotides are TGCGCCAGCAGTGAGTCCCCTGCTCTAACTACTGAAGCTTTCTTT.

The chain recombines TRBV27 with TRBJ2-3; D might be TRBD1 or TRBD2, each matching 5 bases. V shed 4 bases and J shed 4 bases, with 12 bases lying between them. The CDR3 is 14 residues long. Germline V gives CDR1 MNHEY, CDR2 SMNVEV (reference sequence). CDR3 protein: CASSSLVGADTQYF. The CDR3 DNA reads TGTGCCAGCAGTTCCCTCGTGGGGGCAGATACGCAGTATTTT.

The gene calls are TRBV19 and TRBJ2-2; maybe TRBD1 (6 bases). V was trimmed by 3 bases and J by 1 base, leaving 12 bases between them. The germline V gene has CDR1 LNHDA and CDR2 SQIVND (reference sequence). CDR3 size: 16 residues. The CDR3 loop is CASSIRQGRNTGELFF. CDR3 DNA: TGTGCCAGTAGTATTCGGCAGGGGAGGAACACCGGGGAGCTGTTTTTT.

The chain links TRBV6-5 to TRBJ1-2; 7 bases agree with TRBD1. The CDR3 spans 15 residues. J gave up 3 bases and V 4 bases, and 8 bases lay outside the gene matches. Looked up from germline, CDR1 is MNHEY and CDR2 is SVGAGI. CDR3 residues: CASSSSDRIYYGYTF. The CDR3 DNA sequence: TGTGCCAGCAGTTCATCGGACAGGATTTACTATGGCTACACCTTC.

The chain carries TRBV7-2 and TRBJ1-2, with 7 bases identical to TRBD1. The CDR3 has 15 residues. V gave up 5 bases and J gave up 4 bases; unmatched junction bases: 10. The germline gives CDR1 SGHTA, CDR2 FQGNSA. CDR3 coding DNA: TGTGCCAGCAGCCTCGACAGGGTGAGTGGCTATGGCTACACCTTC. Protein sequence: CASSLDRVSGYGYTF.

Here the CDR3 reads CASSLQGAQETQYF. The CDR3 DNA sequence: TGTGCCAGCAGCCTACAGGGGGCCCAAGAGACCCAGTACTTC. The V call is TRBV6-5, the J call TRBJ2-5; 9 positions agree with TRBD1. Germline CDR1 MNHEY, CDR2 SVGAGI. The ends lost 6 bases at V and 1 base at J; junction bases unmatched: 3. CDR3 size: 14 residues.

This chain links TRBV29-1 with TRBJ1-1; no clear D. V was pared by 0 bases and J by 10 bases, with 12 bases between. Per the germline V gene, CDR1 is SQVTM and CDR2 is ANQGSEA. The CDR3 is made up of 12 amino acids. The DNA of the CDR3 is TGCAGCGTTGAAGACACAGACCGAGGAGCTTTCTTT. Protein product: CSVEDTDRGAFF. The variable domain in full, completed from reference TRBV29-1 and TRBJ1-1, reads SAVISQKPSRDICQRGTSLTIQCQVDSQVTMMFWYRQQPGQSLTLIATANQGSEATYESGFVIDKFPISRPNLTFSTLTVSNMSPEDSSIYLCSVEDTDRGAFFGQGTRLTVV.

The V and J genes are TRBV5-1 and TRBJ1-1; D remains unclear. V was pared by 4 bases and J by 2 bases, with 9 bases between. The CDR3 runs 13 residues. Germline assignment: CDR1 SGHRS and CDR2 YFSETQ. DNA for the CDR3: TGCGCCAGCAGCGCCGCGGTCAACACTGAAGCTTTCTTT. Protein product: CASSAAVNTEAFF.

J is TRBJ2-1 and V is TRBV30; 9 bases match TRBD2. Losses at the gene ends were 5 bases for V and 3 bases for J; bases not matched to a gene: 8. Germline-derived CDR1 and CDR2 are GTSNPN and SVGIG (reference sequence). The CDR3 has 15 residues. Here the CDR3 reads CAWVVAGGFYNEQFF. CDR3 in DNA: TGTGCCTGGGTGGTGGCGGGAGGGTTCTACAATGAGCAGTTCTTC.

The J gene is TRBJ2-3, the V gene TRBV5-1; 7 nucleotides align to TRBD1. The V gene's germline CDR1 is SGHRS and CDR2 YFSETQ. This CDR3 has 15 amino acids. The V segment lost 4 bases and the J segment 2 bases; nucleotides outside the gene matches: 7. DNA of the CDR3: TGCGCCAGCAGCGCCGGACAGGTGTTCACAGATACGCAGTATTTT. This translates into CASSAGQVFTDTQYF.

The chain recombines TRBV7-2 with TRBJ1-5, with 7 nucleotides matching TRBD1. J was trimmed by 7 bases and V by 5 bases; bases with no gene match: 11. Germline V gene lookup returns CDR1 SGHTA and CDR2 FQGNSA. The CDR3 runs 15 residues. The CDR3 DNA reads TGTGCCAGCAGCCGTTTAGGGGGACAGCCACAGCCCCAGCATTTT. It specifies CASSRLGGQPQPQHF.

The sample holds a few counts of this clone. This chain connects TRBV30 to TRBJ2-2, with D perhaps matching TRBD1 (6 bases). The germline gives CDR1 GTSNPN, CDR2 SVGIG (reference sequence). Deletions cut 0 bases from V and 5 bases from J, with 7 bases between. The CDR3 is made up of 13 amino acids. The CDR3 DNA follows: TGTGCCTGGAGTGTTACAGGGACCGGGGAGCTGTTTTTT. Translating gives CAWSVTGTGELFF.

The J gene is TRBJ2-4, the V gene TRBV14; no definite D call. CDR1 is SGHDN, CDR2 FVKESK, per germline. This CDR3 has 11 amino acids. V shed 1 base and J shed 15 bases, with 10 bases lying between them. This CDR3 is CASSQGTTLYF. As DNA, the CDR3 is TGTGCCAGCAGCCAAGGAACCACTCTGTACTTC. Filled out from reference TRBV14 and TRBJ2-4, the complete variable domain reads EAGVTQFPSHSVIEKGQTVTLRCDPISGHDNLYWYRRVMGKEIKFLLHFVKESKQDESGMPNNRFLAERTGGTYSTLKVQPAELEDSGVYFCASSQGTTLYFGAGTRLSVL.

This sequence joins TRBV2 and TRBJ1-5; D is undetermined. There are 15 residues in the CDR3. Trimming removed 7 bases at V and 4 bases at J, with 17 bases between. Germline loops: CDR1 SNHLY, CDR2 FYNNEI. The CDR3 region has the DNA TGTGCCAGCAAGTGGGGTCGGGGAGGTAATCAGCCCCAGCATTTT. Its protein is CASKWGRGGNQPQHF.

V gene TRBV5-5 combines with J gene TRBJ1-2; 9 nucleotides line up with TRBD1. V lost 5 bases, J lost 4 bases, and 3 bases stayed unmatched. The germline gives CDR1 SGHKS, CDR2 YYEKEE (reference sequence). The CDR3 totals 13 residues. This CDR3 reads CASRQTGGYGYTF. CDR3 DNA: TGTGCCAGCAGACAGACAGGGGGCTATGGCTACACCTTC.

The chain is built from TRBV15 and TRBJ1-2; D ambiguous. The CDR3 spans 15 residues. The germline V gene has CDR1 LNHNV and CDR2 YYDKDF (reference sequence). V was trimmed by 3 bases and J by 8 bases, leaving 19 bases between them. CDR3 residues: CATSSSGIPADGYTF. In DNA, the CDR3 is TGTGCCACCAGCAGTTCCGGGATCCCCGCTGACGGCTACACCTTC. Combining the CDR3 with reference TRBV15 and TRBJ1-2 gives the whole variable domain DAMVIQNPRYQVTQFGKPVTLSCSQTLNHNVMYWYQQKSSQAPKLLFHYYDKDFNNEADTPDNFQSRRPNTSFCFLDIRSPGLGDTAMYLCATSSSGIPADGYTFGSGTRLTVV.

The chain is built from TRBV6-5 and TRBJ1-5; D gene unclear. CDR3 length equals 13 residues. Germline CDR1 reads MNHEY; CDR2 reads SVGAGI. Trimming removed 7 bases from V and 6 bases from J, with 13 bases in between. CDR3 DNA: TGTGCCAGCAATCCGGGCAGTGTTCAGCCCCAGCATTTT. Amino acids: CASNPGSVQPQHF.

The chain is built from TRBV6-5 and TRBJ1-2; tentatively, D is TRBD1 (5 bases). The V gene's germline CDR1 is MNHEY and CDR2 SVGAGI. The CDR3 length is 15 residues. Between the trimmed V and J ends, which lost 5 bases and 4 bases, there was a span of 17 bases. The CDR3 spells CASSRWDSRGYGYTF. CDR3 DNA sequence: TGTGCCAGCAGTCGGTGGGACTCACGGGGCTATGGCTACACCTTC.

The chain carries TRBV4-3 and TRBJ1-6; 8 bases agree with TRBD1. Trimming at V came to 0 bases and at J to 9 bases, leaving 7 bases not matched to a gene. CDR1 and CDR2 from the germline V gene are LGHNA and YSLEER. The CDR3 has 16 residues. CDR3 amino acids: CASSQDPTGATSPLHF. CDR3 nucleotide sequence: TGCGCCAGCAGCCAAGACCCGACAGGGGCAACTTCACCCCTCCACTTT.

This chain uses TRBV5-5 with TRBJ2-3; no firm D call. The CDR3 sequence is 16 residues long. Germline CDR1 reads SGHKS; CDR2 reads YYEKEE (reference sequence). V was cut by 0 bases and J by 2 bases, with 13 bases left in between. DNA of the CDR3: TGTGCCAGCAGCTTGGTGGCTCGCAGCGCCACAGATACGCAGTATTTT. Translation: CASSLVARSATDTQYF.

The chain has TRBV28 and TRBJ1-4; 7 bases line up with TRBD1. The ends lost 3 bases at V and 4 bases at J; junction bases unmatched: 14. CDR1 and CDR2 (germline): MDHEN, SYDVKM. The CDR3 is 18 residues long. The CDR3 coding sequence is TGTGCCAGCAGTTTCCTAAGTACGACAGGGCTCAATAATGAAAAACTGTTTTTT. Its protein is CASSFLSTTGLNNEKLFF.

The V and J genes are TRBV4-2 and TRBJ2-7, with D perhaps TRBD1 (5 bases). V shed 1 base and J shed 0 bases, with 10 bases lying between them. The CDR3 runs to 15 residues. Germline V CDR1 and CDR2: LGHNA, YNFKEQ. The CDR3 bases are TGTGCCAGCAGCCAAGTGTCAGGGTCCTCCTACGAGCAGTACTTC. Its translation: CASSQVSGSSYEQYF.

This clone came up once. The rearrangement links TRBV7-2 to TRBJ1-1; D unclear. Trimming removed 4 bases from V and 1 base from J, with 16 bases in between. There are 16 residues in the CDR3. Germline V gives CDR1 SGHTA, CDR2 FQGNSA. The CDR3 DNA follows: TGTGCCAGCAGCTCCCCCGGGATCCTTCGGAACACTGAAGCTTTCTTT. Its translation: CASSSPGILRNTEAFF.

This chain links TRBV7-9 with TRBJ2-3; D is unresolved. The CDR3 runs 15 residues. Germline loops: CDR1 SEHNR, CDR2 FQNEAQ (reference sequence). V was trimmed by 8 bases and J by 2 bases, leaving 17 bases between them. CDR3 amino acids: CASPPGKETTDTQYF. The CDR3 DNA follows: TGTGCCAGCCCACCTGGAAAAGAAACCACAGATACGCAGTATTTT.

This clone was counted between two and nine times. The CDR3 sequence: CASSHTPGQGNSPLHF. The DNA for the CDR3 is TGTGCCAGCAGTCATACCCCGGGACAGGGCAATTCACCCCTCCACTTT. The genes are TRBV7-9 and TRBJ1-6; 9 nucleotides line up with TRBD1. Germline CDR1 is SEHNR and CDR2 is FQNEAQ (reference sequence). The CDR3 spans 16 residues. Trimming removed 6 bases from V and 7 bases from J; junction bases left unmatched: 10.

The chain employs TRBV4-2 and TRBJ1-1; no firm D call. Germline V CDR1 and CDR2: LGHNA, YNFKEQ. This CDR3 contains 15 residues. V was cut by 4 bases and J by 1 base, with 13 bases left in between. This CDR3 reads CASSPGLGANTEAFF. DNA of the CDR3: TGTGCCAGCAGCCCGGGTCTTGGAGCGAACACTGAAGCTTTCTTT.

This chain joins TRBV28 and TRBJ2-1; D is uncertain. Germline V lookup: CDR1 MDHEN, CDR2 SYDVKM. This CDR3 spans 14 amino acids. With 7 bases removed from V and 6 bases from J, the gap between germline ends came to 16 bases. The CDR3 region has the DNA TGTGCCAGCACCTACAGAGTAGGATTCAATGAGCAGTTCTTC. Encoded protein: CASTYRVGFNEQFF.

The genes are TRBV12-3 or TRBV12-4 and TRBJ1-1; D not resolved. The CDR3 is made up of 13 amino acids. Trimming took 7 bases from V and 1 from J, leaving 10 bases between them. The CDR3 DNA is TGTGCCAGCACCCAGACACGGAACACTGAAGCTTTCTTT. Translated: CASTQTRNTEAFF.